The rows below give T cell receptor beta chains drawn from one sample of a study of blood T cell repertoires in COVID-19. Assay used: immunoSEQ multiplex PCR; TCRdb lists only in-frame clones, some missing. In the table there are 200,000 to 300,000 clones, 86% of which are singletons. The sequenced material came from PBMCs or T cells enriched from blood (not recorded which). The source is a woman aged 50 to 65 who had recovered from COVID-19. CDR3s include the opening cysteine and the closing phenylalanine or tryptophan. A D gene is named only where the DNA matches it firmly. Rows may omit the clone size; those that give it use once, few, many or a size class.

TRBV27,TRBJ2-2,NA,TRBD2,TGTGCCAGCAGGACCACCAAACTAGCGGGGGGACCTTCTGGCACCGGGGAGCTGTTTTTT,CASRTTKLAGGPSGTGELFF
TRBV19,TRBJ2-1,NA,NA,TGTGCCAGTAGTGACCGGGACACAGTGGGCAATGAGCAGTTCTTC,CASSDRDTVGNEQFF
TRBV18,TRBJ2-2,NA,TRBD1,TGTGCCAGCTCACCATATGGACAGGGCCTAAACACCGGGGAGCTGTTTTTT,CASSPYGQGLNTGELFF
TRBV27,TRBJ1-5,NA,NA,TGTGCCAGCAGGGTAAGCGGCAGGCATGTTCAGCCCCAGCATTTT,CASRVSGRHVQPQHF
TRBV7-9,TRBJ2-1,NA,TRBD2,TGTGCCAGCAGCTTAGGAGCGGGAGTCCACAATGAGCAGTTCTTC,CASSLGAGVHNEQFF
TRBV6-5,TRBJ1-1,once,NA,TGTGCCAGCAGTTACTCGAGTTTCGACACTGAAGCTTTCTTT,CASSYSSFDTEAFF
TRBV10-3,TRBJ2-7,NA,NA,TGTGCCATCAGTGAGCTCGGAAACTACGACGAGCAGTACTTC,CAISELGNYDEQYF
TRBV9,TRBJ1-5,NA,TRBD1,TGTGCCAGCAGCCCACACAGGGGGCTGGGGCAGCCCCAGCATTTT,CASSPHRGLGQPQHF
TRBV6-2/TRBV6-3,TRBJ1-1,NA,TRBD1,TGTGCCAGCAGCAACCCGGGACAGGCGAACACTGAAGCTTTCTTT,CASSNPGQANTEAFF
TRBV9,TRBJ1-5,NA,NA,TGTGCCAGCAGCGTCTCAGGACAGTCCCGTCAGCCCCAGCATTTT,CASSVSGQSRQPQHF
TRBV7-8,TRBJ2-2,NA,TRBD2,TGTGCCAGCAGCTTGGGGCGACTAGCGGGAGTAGCCGGGGAGCTGTTTTTT,CASSLGRLAGVAGELFF
TRBV4-3,TRBJ2-7,NA,NA,TGCGCCAGCAGCCAAGCGGCGGGGTCCTACGAGCAGTACTTC,CASSQAAGSYEQYF
TRBV6-5,TRBJ1-1,NA,NA,TGTGCCAGCAGTTCCACGAGAGGCCTTGAAGCTTTCTTT,CASSSTRGLEAFF
TRBV5-5,TRBJ2-7,NA,TRBD2,TGTGCCAGCAGCATGGGACTAGCGGGAGGGAGCTCCTACGAGCAGTACTTC,CASSMGLAGGSSYEQYF
TRBV5-4,TRBJ2-7,once,NA,TGTGCCAGCAGCTTTCGTCAGGAGCGGAACGAGCAGTACTTC,CASSFRQERNEQYF
TRBV19,TRBJ2-7,NA,TRBD2,TGTGCCAGTAGTTCTGCCGGGGATAGCGGGAGCCCCTACGAGCAGTACTTC,CASSSAGDSGSPYEQYF
TRBV9,TRBJ2-7,NA,NA,TGTGCCAGCAGCGTAGGCCAGACAACCCCCCACGAGCAGTACTTC,CASSVGQTTPHEQYF
TRBV28,TRBJ1-2,NA,NA,TGTGCCAGCAGTCCCTCCCCAGGGTCGGGCGGCTACACCTTC,CASSPSPGSGGYTF
TRBV7-9,TRBJ1-4,NA,NA,TGTGCCAGCGGGCGGGGAACTAATGAAAAACTGTTTTTT,CASGRGTNEKLFF
TRBV30,TRBJ1-5,NA,TRBD1,TGTGCCTGGAGTGTAAAGACAGGGGGAGCGCCCCAGCATTTT,CAWSVKTGGAPQHF
TRBV28,TRBJ1-1,NA,NA,TGTGCCAGCAGAGGGGTGGGGAAGAACACTGAAGCTTTCTTT,CASRGVGKNTEAFF
TRBV6-5,TRBJ2-5,NA,NA,TGTGCCAGCAGGAGGATGGAGACCCAGTACTTC,CASRRMETQYF
TRBV12-3/TRBV12-4,TRBJ1-1,NA,NA,TGTGCCAGCAGCGGGATCCGACTCACTGAAGCTTTCTTT,CASSGIRLTEAFF
TRBV6-5,TRBJ1-6,NA,NA,TGTGCCAGCCGTCGTCCACGGACAGACAATTCACCCCTCCACTTT,CASRRPRTDNSPLHF
TRBV19,TRBJ1-3,NA,NA,TGTGCCAGTAGGGAATCGGGGGGCGTCGCCGGAAACACCATATATTTT,CASRESGGVAGNTIYF
TRBV28,TRBJ2-7,NA,NA,TGTGCCAGCAGATGGGCGCAGGGGATCTCCTACGAGCAGTACTTC,CASRWAQGISYEQYF
TRBV6-5,TRBJ2-7,many,NA,TGTGCCAGCAGTCCGTTTCACGGGGGCTCCTACGAGCAGTACTTC,CASSPFHGGSYEQYF
TRBV7-8,TRBJ1-2,NA,TRBD1,TGTGCCAGCAGCCATAGGACAGGCGGTGGCTACACCTTC,CASSHRTGGGYTF